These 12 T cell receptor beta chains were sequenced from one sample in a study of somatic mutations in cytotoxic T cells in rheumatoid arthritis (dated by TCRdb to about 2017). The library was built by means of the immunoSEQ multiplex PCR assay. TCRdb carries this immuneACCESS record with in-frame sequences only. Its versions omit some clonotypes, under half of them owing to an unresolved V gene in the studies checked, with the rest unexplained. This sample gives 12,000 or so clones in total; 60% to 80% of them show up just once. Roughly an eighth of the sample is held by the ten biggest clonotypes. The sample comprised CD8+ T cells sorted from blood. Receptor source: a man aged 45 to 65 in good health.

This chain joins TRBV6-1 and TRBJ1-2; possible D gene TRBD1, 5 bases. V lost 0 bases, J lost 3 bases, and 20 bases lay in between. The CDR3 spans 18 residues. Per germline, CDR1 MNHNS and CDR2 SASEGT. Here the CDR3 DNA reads TGTGCCAGCAGTGAAGCTCCTATGGAGGGACGGGACGACTATGGCTACACCTTC. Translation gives CASSEAPMEGRDDYGYTF.

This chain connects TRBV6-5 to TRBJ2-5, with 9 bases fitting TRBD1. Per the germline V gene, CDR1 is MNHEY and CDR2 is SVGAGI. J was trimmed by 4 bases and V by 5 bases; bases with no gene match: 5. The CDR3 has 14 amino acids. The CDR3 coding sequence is TGTGCCAGCAGTCTAAACAGGGGGCGAGAGACCCAGTACTTC. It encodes CASSLNRGRETQYF.

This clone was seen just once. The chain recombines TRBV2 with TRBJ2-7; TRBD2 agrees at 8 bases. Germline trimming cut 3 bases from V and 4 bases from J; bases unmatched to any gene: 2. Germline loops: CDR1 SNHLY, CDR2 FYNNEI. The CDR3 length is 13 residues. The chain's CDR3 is CASSDGTRYEQYF. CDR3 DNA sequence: TGTGCCAGCAGTGACGGGACTAGGTACGAGCAGTACTTC. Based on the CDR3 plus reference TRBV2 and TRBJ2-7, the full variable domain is EPEVTQTPSHQVTQMGQEVILRCVPISNHLYFYWYRQILGQKVEFLVSFYNNEISEKSEIFDDQFSVERPDGSNFTLKIRSTKLEDSAMYFCASSDGTRYEQYFGPGTRLTVT.

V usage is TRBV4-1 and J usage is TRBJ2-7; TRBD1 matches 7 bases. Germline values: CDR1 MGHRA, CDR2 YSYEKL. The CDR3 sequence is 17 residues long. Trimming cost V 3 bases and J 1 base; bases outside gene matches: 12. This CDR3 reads CASSQTYGQVTSYEQYF. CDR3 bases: TGCGCCAGCAGCCAGACCTACGGACAGGTTACTTCCTACGAGCAGTACTTC.

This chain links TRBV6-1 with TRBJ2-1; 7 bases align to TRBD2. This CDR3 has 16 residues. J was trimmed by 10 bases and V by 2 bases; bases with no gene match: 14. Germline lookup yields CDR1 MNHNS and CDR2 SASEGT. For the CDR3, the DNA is TGTGCCAGCAGTGAAATAGGCGGGAGTTCTTCCGGGGAGCAGTTCTTC. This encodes CASSEIGGSSSGEQFF.

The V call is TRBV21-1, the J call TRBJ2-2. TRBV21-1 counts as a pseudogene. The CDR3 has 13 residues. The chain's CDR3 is CASSSRITGELFF. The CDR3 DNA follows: TGTGCCAGCAGCAGCCGTATCACCGGGGAGCTGTTTTTT.

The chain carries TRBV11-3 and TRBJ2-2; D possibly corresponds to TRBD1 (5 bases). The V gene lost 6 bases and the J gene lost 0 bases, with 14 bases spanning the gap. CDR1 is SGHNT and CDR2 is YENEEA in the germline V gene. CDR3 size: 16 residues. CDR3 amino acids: CASRPLLGPNTGELFF. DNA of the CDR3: TGTGCCAGCAGGCCACTACTGGGGCCGAACACCGGGGAGCTGTTTTTT.

CDR3 DNA sequence: TGTGCCAGCAGCTTGAACAGGGTCTACACCTTC. It yields the protein CASSLNRVYTF. J is TRBJ1-2 and V is TRBV5-6; D perhaps matches TRBD1 (6 bases). The V gene lost 1 base and the J gene lost 10 bases, with 8 bases spanning the gap. This CDR3 region has 11 residues. Per germline, CDR1 SGHDT and CDR2 YYEEEE.

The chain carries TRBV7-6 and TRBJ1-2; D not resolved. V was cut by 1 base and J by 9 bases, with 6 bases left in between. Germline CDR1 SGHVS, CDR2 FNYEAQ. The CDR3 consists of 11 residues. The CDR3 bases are TGTGCCAGCAGCTTAGGAGGAAGCTACACCTTC. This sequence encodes CASSLGGSYTF.

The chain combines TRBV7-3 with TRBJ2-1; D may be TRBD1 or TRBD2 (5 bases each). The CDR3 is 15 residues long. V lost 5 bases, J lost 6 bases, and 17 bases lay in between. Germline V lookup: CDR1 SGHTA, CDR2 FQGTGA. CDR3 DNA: TGTGCCAGCAGCCGTGGGGCTAGCTCCCGCAATGAGCAGTTCTTC. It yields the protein CASSRGASSRNEQFF. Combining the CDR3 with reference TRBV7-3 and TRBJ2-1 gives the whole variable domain GAGVSQTPSNKVTEKGKYVELRCDPISGHTALYWYRQSLGQGPEFLIYFQGTGAADDSGLPNDRFFAVRPEGSVSTLKIQRTERGDSAVYLCASSRGASSRNEQFFGPGTRLTVL.

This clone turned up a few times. This CDR3 is CASSSILAGGQGEQYF. DNA of the CDR3: TGTGCCAGCAGCTCGATCTTAGCGGGAGGCCAGGGCGAGCAGTACTTC. The rearrangement joins TRBV11-2 to TRBJ2-7; 10 bases line up with TRBD2. V dropped 4 bases and J dropped 6; count of bases not matched to a gene: 12. The CDR3 length is 16 residues. Looked up from germline, CDR1 is SGHAT and CDR2 is FQNNGV.

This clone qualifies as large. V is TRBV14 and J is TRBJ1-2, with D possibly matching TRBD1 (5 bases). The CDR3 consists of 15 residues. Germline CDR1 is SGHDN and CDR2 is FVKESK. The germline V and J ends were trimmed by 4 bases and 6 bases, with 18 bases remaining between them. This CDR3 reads CASSPSVPREDGYTF. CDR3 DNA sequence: TGTGCCAGCAGCCCATCGGTACCCAGGGAGGATGGCTACACCTTC.